This T cell receptor beta chain was profiled in a study of early stage breast cancer tumors. In the study overall: Most invasive tumors, about 75% of the 16, were ER+/PR+/HER2-.

Each sample had two DNA replicates, approximately 0.49 ug blood or roughly 1.4 ug tissue. Profiled with immunoSEQ multiplex PCR; TCRdb holds only in-frame clones, not every one. The sample records tens of thousands of clones, around 69% being singletons. Germline lookup yields CDR1 MNHEY and CDR2 SVGAGI. The junction had 9 bases not matched to a gene; V was cut back by 6 bases and J by 2 bases. The CDR3 contains 15 residues. Sequencing used blood. This TCR was sampled from a person in their fifties with breast cancer. V and J are TRBV6-5 and TRBJ2-7, with 8 bases lining up with TRBD2. CDR3 nucleotides: TGTGCCAGCAGCCGGGGGGGAGAAGTACCCTACGAGCAGTACTTC. This encodes CASSRGGEVPYEQYF.